The 27 T cell receptor beta chains below all came from one sample that was sequenced in a study of cytomegalovirus exposure and HLA in healthy donors. The PCR had 60 Vbeta and 13 Jbeta primers. Generated by immunoSEQ multiplex PCR, the TCRdb table keeps only in-frame clones and is missing some. The sample records 150,000 to 200,000 clones, roughly 78% being singletons. The sample was PBMCs. The receptors originated from a woman aged 40-49 years in good health and CMV-seronegative.

The chain employs TRBV7-9 and TRBJ1-1; D gene ambiguous. The CDR3 contains 11 residues. Between the trimmed V and J ends, which lost 3 bases and 9 bases, there was a span of 8 bases. The germline gives CDR1 SEHNR, CDR2 FQNEAQ (reference sequence). In DNA, the CDR3 is TGTGCCAGCAGCTTTGGGCAACAAGCTTTCTTT. Translation gives CASSFGQQAFF.

The chain combines TRBV30 with TRBJ2-5; 8 nucleotides align to TRBD2. The assigned J gene may be wrong: the sequence end matches TRBJ2-7 better. Looked up from germline, CDR1 is GTSNPN and CDR2 is SVGIG (reference sequence). The CDR3 is 15 amino acids. This CDR3 reads CAWSVLGGARYEQYF. The CDR3 DNA sequence: TGTGCCTGGAGTGTACTCGGGGGGGCCCGTTACGAGCAGTACTTC.

This chain joins TRBV27 and TRBJ1-4; D might be TRBD1 (5 bases). Germline V gives CDR1 MNHEY, CDR2 SMNVEV (reference sequence). V dropped 2 bases and J dropped 2 bases, with 15 bases sitting between them. The CDR3 extends over 17 amino acids. CDR3 sequence: CASSLKKGYTTNEKLFF. CDR3 in DNA: TGTGCCAGCAGTTTAAAGAAGGGGTATACGACTAATGAAAAACTGTTTTTT. The full variable domain, with the rest looked up from reference TRBV27 and TRBJ1-4, is EAQVTQNPRYLITVTGKKLTVTCSQNMNHEYMSWYRQDPGLGLRQIYYSMNVEVTDKGDVPEGYKVSRKEKRNFPLILESPSPNQTSLYFCASSLKKGYTTNEKLFFGSGTQLSVL.

The chain employs TRBV28 and TRBJ1-4; tentative D call: TRBD1 (6 bases). CDR1 and CDR2 from the germline V gene are MDHEN and SYDVKM. Trimming pared 8 bases from V and 5 bases from J, leaving 12 bases between. The CDR3 runs to 13 residues. The CDR3 sequence is CASVQGWNEKLFF. CDR3 DNA: TGTGCCAGCGTTCAGGGGTGGAATGAAAAACTGTTTTTT. The whole variable domain, remainder taken from reference TRBV28 and TRBJ1-4, is DVKVTQSSRYLVKRTGEKVFLECVQDMDHENMFWYRQDPGLGLRLIYFSYDVKMKEKGDIPEGYSVSREKKERFSLILESASTNQTSMYLCASVQGWNEKLFFGSGTQLSVL.

The chain combines TRBV5-1 with TRBJ2-5, with 12 nucleotides matching TRBD2. CDR1 is SGHRS, CDR2 YFSETQ, per germline. This CDR3 has 15 amino acids. With V trimmed by 5 bases and J by 1 base, 3 bases remained unmatched. The CDR3 region is CASRTSGRTQETQYF. CDR3 nucleotides: TGCGCCAGCAGAACTAGCGGGAGGACCCAAGAGACCCAGTACTTC.

The chain recombines TRBV28 with TRBJ1-5, with a tentative D call TRBD1 (5 bases). Trimming shortened V by 6 bases and J by 0 bases, and 9 bases separated the two germline ends. The CDR3 is 14 amino acids. CDR1 is MDHEN, CDR2 SYDVKM, per germline. CDR3 region: CASRAGYSNQPQHF. The DNA for the CDR3 is TGTGCCAGCAGGGCAGGGTATAGCAATCAGCCCCAGCATTTT.

The chain joins TRBV7-8 to TRBJ2-7; possible D gene TRBD1, 6 bases. The V gene's germline CDR1 is SGHVS and CDR2 FQNEAQ. The CDR3 consists of 14 residues. V was pared by 6 bases and J by 2 bases, with 14 bases between. CDR3 nucleotides: TGTGCCAGCAGGCGCAGGGGCATTACCTACGAGCAGTACTTC. This encodes CASRRRGITYEQYF.

There are a few counts of this clone. The chain has TRBV6-1 and TRBJ1-3, with 7 bases that match TRBD1. V dropped 5 bases and J dropped 0; count of bases not matched to a gene: 4. The germline gives CDR1 MNHNS, CDR2 SASEGT. This CDR3 is 15 amino acids long. Here the CDR3 DNA reads TGTGCCAGCAGTCAGGACAGGCCCTCTGGAAACACCATATATTTT. It specifies CASSQDRPSGNTIYF.

This sequence joins TRBV7-2 and TRBJ2-1; TRBD1 might be the D (5 bases). Germline CDR1 reads SGHTA; CDR2 reads FQGNSA. The CDR3 totals 15 residues. V lost 2 bases, J lost 8 bases, and 16 bases lay in between. The CDR3 sequence: CASSLLKGPAYEQFF. The CDR3 bases are TGTGCCAGCAGCTTACTAAAGGGGCCCGCATATGAGCAGTTCTTC. The variable domain in full, completed from reference TRBV7-2 and TRBJ2-1, reads GAGVSQSPSNKVTEKGKDVELRCDPISGHTALYWYRQSLGQGLEFLIYFQGNSAPDKSGLPSDRFSAERTGGSVSTLTIQRTQQEDSAVYLCASSLLKGPAYEQFFGPGTRLTVL.

The genes are TRBV28 and TRBJ2-1, with 12 positions matching TRBD2. The germline gives CDR1 MDHEN, CDR2 SYDVKM. This CDR3 region has 14 residues. Trimming removed 9 bases from V and 7 bases from J; junction bases left unmatched: 7. The DNA of the CDR3 is TGTGCCAGTTCACTAGCGGGAGGTGGGAATGAGCAGTTCTTC. It yields the protein CASSLAGGGNEQFF. Combining the CDR3 with reference TRBV28 and TRBJ2-1 gives the whole variable domain DVKVTQSSRYLVKRTGEKVFLECVQDMDHENMFWYRQDPGLGLRLIYFSYDVKMKEKGDIPEGYSVSREKKERFSLILESASTNQTSMYLCASSLAGGGNEQFFGPGTRLTVL.

The chain recombines TRBV11-2 with TRBJ2-7, with a possible D match to TRBD2 (6 bases). The CDR3 covers 11 residues. Trimming removed 5 bases from V and 9 bases from J, with 11 bases in between. The germline V gene encodes CDR1 SGHAT and CDR2 FQNNGV. CDR3 amino acids: CASSPGLSQYF. CDR3 bases: TGTGCCAGCAGCCCAGGACTATCGCAGTACTTC.

V is TRBV6-6 and J is TRBJ2-7, with 8 bases that match TRBD2. CDR3 size: 13 residues. Germline assignment: CDR1 MNHNY and CDR2 SVGAGI (reference sequence). The J segment lost 2 bases and the V segment lost 8 bases, leaving 5 bases of the junction unmatched. The CDR3 protein is CASFSGVTYEQYF. The CDR3 coding sequence is TGTGCCAGCTTTAGCGGGGTCACCTACGAGCAGTACTTC.

V gene TRBV10-1 combines with J gene TRBJ2-2; the match to TRBD2 covers 7 bases. The CDR3 is 15 residues long. Losses at the gene ends were 10 bases for V and 5 bases for J; bases not matched to a gene: 13. The germline CDR1 and CDR2 sequences are WNHNN and SYGVQD (reference sequence). The CDR3 is CAKRGGSLGTGELFF. CDR3 bases: TGCGCCAAGCGGGGCGGGAGCCTCGGAACCGGGGAGCTGTTTTTT.

The rearrangement uses TRBV10-2 and TRBJ2-3; TRBD2 aligns across 9 bases. Germline assignment: CDR1 WSHSY and CDR2 SAAADI. This CDR3 comprises 18 residues. With 5 bases clipped from V and 6 bases from J, the junction kept 18 bases outside the gene matches. CDR3 nucleotides: TGCGCCAGCAGTCTACTAGAGGGTAGCGGGAGTAGGCCGGATACGCAGTATTTT. As protein: CASSLLEGSGSRPDTQYF.

This chain connects TRBV28 to TRBJ2-3, with 10 bases aligning to TRBD1. V was clipped by 7 bases and J by 6 bases; unmatched bases: 7. Germline V lookup: CDR1 MDHEN, CDR2 SYDVKM. The CDR3 runs to 14 residues. The CDR3 DNA sequence: TGTGCCAGCATCCCGGGACAGGGGCAGGATACGCAGTATTTT. It encodes CASIPGQGQDTQYF.

A remark on this clone: At one boundary the junction diverges from the germline segment, which might be a read error. The V gene is TRBV7-9, the J gene TRBJ2-1, with 10 bases identical to TRBD2. CDR1 SEHNR and CDR2 FQNEAQ come from the germline V gene (reference sequence). This CDR3 contains 12 residues. The CDR3 here is CASSSSQREGLF. The CDR3 nucleotides are TGTGCCAGCAGCTCCTCCCAGCGGGAGGGACTCTTC. Based on the CDR3 plus reference TRBV7-9 and TRBJ2-1, the full variable domain is DTGVSQNPRHKITKRGQNVTFRCDPISEHNRLYWYRQTLGQGPEFLTYFQNEAQLEKSRLLSDRFSAERPKGSFSTLEIQRTEQGDSAMYLCASSSSQREGLFGPGTRLTVL.

This chain links TRBV5-1 with TRBJ2-7; 9 positions match TRBD2. J lost 3 bases, V lost 5 bases, and 15 bases had no gene match. CDR1 is SGHRS, CDR2 YFSETQ, per germline. The CDR3 consists of 17 residues. For the CDR3, the DNA is TGCGCCAGCAGGCCAGGTTTCGAGCGGGGGGAGGTCTACGAGCAGTACTTC. Residues: CASRPGFERGEVYEQYF.

The chain combines TRBV7-8 with TRBJ2-7; 8 nucleotides align to TRBD1. J lost 2 bases, V lost 3 bases, and 6 bases had no gene match. CDR1 and CDR2 (germline): SGHVS, FQNEAQ. The CDR3 is made up of 15 amino acids. The CDR3 region is CASSFGTGSTYEQYF. DNA of the CDR3: TGTGCCAGCAGCTTCGGGACAGGATCCACCTACGAGCAGTACTTC.

CDR3 protein: CASSQRRDLRADTQYF. CDR3 in DNA: TGTGCCAGCAGCCAACGGCGGGACCTCCGCGCAGATACGCAGTATTTT. The rearrangement links TRBV14 to TRBJ2-3; the D gene is possibly TRBD2 (6 bases). Germline CDR1 SGHDN, CDR2 FVKESK. The CDR3 extends over 16 amino acids. Trimming left V 2 bases short and J 4 bases short, with 16 bases between.

The V and J genes are TRBV5-4 and TRBJ2-2; TRBD1 might be the D (5 bases). This CDR3 has 15 amino acids. V lost 4 bases and J lost 0, with 10 bases in between. Germline V gene sequence: CDR1 SGHNT, CDR2 YYREEE (reference sequence). The CDR3 loop reads CASSTDRANTGELFF. In DNA form, the CDR3 reads TGTGCCAGCAGCACAGACAGAGCGAACACCGGGGAGCTGTTTTTT.

This rearrangement joins TRBV7-8 to TRBJ2-7, with 10 bases aligning to TRBD1. CDR3 size: 16 residues. The V gene's germline CDR1 is SGHVS and CDR2 FQNEAQ. The V and J ends lost 2 bases and 2 bases, in that order; junction bases with no gene match: 6. The CDR3 sequence is CASSLSGGTGAYEQYF. The DNA of the CDR3 is TGTGCCAGCAGCTTATCCGGGGGGACAGGGGCCTACGAGCAGTACTTC.

The chain combines TRBV28 with TRBJ2-7, with 7 bases that match TRBD1. Trimming at V came to 6 bases and at J to 3 bases, leaving 2 bases not matched to a gene. Germline V gene lookup returns CDR1 MDHEN and CDR2 SYDVKM. CDR3 size: 12 residues. This CDR3 reads CASRRQGYEQYF. DNA for the CDR3: TGTGCCAGCAGAAGACAGGGCTACGAGCAGTACTTC.

This clone was counted a few times. V gene TRBV28 combines with J gene TRBJ1-4; 7 bases fit TRBD1. CDR3 size: 14 residues. Losses at the gene ends were 5 bases for V and 4 bases for J; bases not matched to a gene: 4. Germline V gene lookup returns CDR1 MDHEN and CDR2 SYDVKM. The CDR3 protein is CASSLQGGNEKLFF. For the CDR3, the DNA is TGTGCCAGCAGTCTGCAGGGGGGTAATGAAAAACTGTTTTTT.

The gene calls are TRBV6-5 and TRBJ1-2; 9 bases align to TRBD1. From germline, CDR1 is MNHEY and CDR2 SVGAGI. The CDR3 has 16 residues. V dropped 0 bases and J dropped 5; count of bases not matched to a gene: 7. CDR3 region: CASSYSITGGGYGYTF. The CDR3 DNA reads TGTGCCAGCAGTTACTCGATTACAGGGGGCGGTTATGGCTACACCTTC.

The chain joins TRBV6-6 to TRBJ2-5; 8 positions match TRBD1. The CDR3 sequence is 13 residues long. J was trimmed by 5 bases and V by 5 bases; bases with no gene match: 4. Germline V gene lookup returns CDR1 MNHNY and CDR2 SVGAGI (reference sequence). The CDR3 DNA sequence: TGTGCCAGCAGTGTCCAGGGGGCCGAGACCCAGTACTTC. Translation gives CASSVQGAETQYF.

This chain connects TRBV14 to TRBJ1-2; tentative D call: TRBD1 (5 bases). The CDR3 is 13 residues long. The V and J ends lost 3 bases and 3 bases respectively, with 8 bases between them. The germline V gene has CDR1 SGHDN and CDR2 FVKESK. The CDR3 loop reads CASSQDKYYGYTF. The CDR3 nucleotides are TGTGCCAGCAGCCAGGACAAATACTATGGCTACACCTTC. Full variable domain (remainder filled in from reference TRBV14 and TRBJ1-2): EAGVTQFPSHSVIEKGQTVTLRCDPISGHDNLYWYRRVMGKEIKFLLHFVKESKQDESGMPNNRFLAERTGGTYSTLKVQPAELEDSGVYFCASSQDKYYGYTFGSGTRLTVV.

The chain carries TRBV11-3 and TRBJ1-2; TRBD1 aligns across 7 bases. This CDR3 has 17 amino acids. With 3 bases clipped from V and 2 bases from J, the junction kept 12 bases outside the gene matches. In germline, CDR1 is SGHNT, CDR2 YENEEA. CDR3 amino acids: CASSFIRSGGMNYGYTF. The CDR3 region has the DNA TGTGCCAGCAGCTTCATACGTTCAGGGGGGATGAACTATGGCTACACCTTC.